The 15 T cell receptor beta chains presented below share a single source sample, sequenced in a study of shared clonotypes between healthy human individuals. Sequencing was performed with immunoSEQ multiplex PCR; in TCRdb, only in-frame clones are kept and a portion is missing. The table has fewer than 650,000 clones, just over 75% seen once. Material: PBMCs. The source is a woman aged 40 to 50 in good health. Some clones in this sample may be carry-over from other donors' samples.

This clone was recorded a few times. The gene calls are TRBV19 and TRBJ1-3; no definite D call. The CDR3 contains 14 residues. Germline assignment: CDR1 LNHDA and CDR2 SQIVND (reference sequence). The V end was cut by 3 bases, the J end by 0 bases, with 6 bases between. The CDR3 loop is CASSIQYSGNTIYF. The CDR3 nucleotides are TGTGCCAGTAGTATCCAGTACTCTGGAAACACCATATATTTT.

This clone was recorded a few times. The chain recombines TRBV6-4 with TRBJ1-2; D may be TRBD1 (6 bases). Germline values: CDR1 MRHNA, CDR2 SNTAGT. The V and J ends lost 3 bases and 6 bases respectively, with 17 bases between them. The CDR3 is 15 residues long. In nucleotides, the CDR3 is TGTGCCAGCAGTGAGTCCCCTGAGGGGGAGAATGGCTACACCTTC. Translating it yields CASSESPEGENGYTF.

The rearrangement links TRBV7-8 to TRBJ2-5; D is possibly TRBD2 (5 bases). The V and J ends lost 8 bases and 5 bases respectively, with 15 bases between them. The germline V gene encodes CDR1 SGHVS and CDR2 FQNEAQ. The CDR3 sequence is 13 residues long. The CDR3 loop is CASGLHPSETQYF. CDR3 in DNA: TGTGCCAGCGGACTCCACCCCAGCGAGACCCAGTACTTC.

This chain uses TRBV4-1 with TRBJ2-7, with a tentative D call TRBD2 (6 bases). The CDR3 loop spans 17 amino acids. Trimming cost V 4 bases and J 4 bases, with 23 bases left between them. The germline V gene has CDR1 MGHRA and CDR2 YSYEKL. The chain's CDR3 is CASSPRLVAGRIYEQYF. The DNA of the CDR3 is TGCGCCAGCAGCCCACGACTGGTGGCGGGAAGAATATACGAGCAGTACTTC.

The chain recombines TRBV5-5 with TRBJ1-4; D unclear. CDR1 and CDR2 from the germline V gene are SGHKS and YYEKEE (reference sequence). Trimming took off 0 bases at V and 9 bases at J, with 6 bases between the two ends. The CDR3 covers 12 residues. CDR3 protein: CASSLEGQKLFF. CDR3 sequence (DNA): TGTGCCAGCAGCTTGGAGGGTCAAAAACTGTTTTTT.

This chain's CDR3 is CASSSASGRYEQYF. The CDR3 DNA follows: TGTGCCAGCAGCTCGGCTAGCGGGAGATACGAGCAGTACTTC. The chain joins TRBV7-3 to TRBJ2-7; the match to TRBD2 covers 10 bases. This CDR3 is built from 14 residues. Germline CDR1 and CDR2: SGHTA and FQGTGA. Trimming removed 4 bases from V and 4 bases from J; junction bases left unmatched: 4.

The V gene is TRBV5-1, the J gene TRBJ1-1; possibly TRBD1 for D (5 bases). V was pared by 0 bases and J by 12 bases, with 9 bases between. The CDR3 spans 11 residues. CDR1 is SGHRS, CDR2 YFSETQ, per germline. CDR3 residues: CASSLEGTPFF. The CDR3 bases are TGCGCCAGCAGCTTGGAGGGGACGCCTTTCTTT.

This clone has just one count. The rearrangement links TRBV7-2 to TRBJ2-3; either TRBD1 or TRBD2 may fit D (5 bases each). Germline V gives CDR1 SGHTA, CDR2 FQGNSA. Trimming took 2 bases from V and 6 from J, leaving 12 bases between them. The CDR3 is 14 residues long. CDR3 nucleotides: TGTGCCAGCAGCTTATCTGGGACCGTGGATACGCAGTATTTT. Amino acid sequence: CASSLSGTVDTQYF. Together with reference TRBV7-2 and TRBJ2-3, the CDR3 gives the full variable domain: GAGVSQSPSNKVTEKGKDVELRCDPISGHTALYWYRQSLGQGLEFLIYFQGNSAPDKSGLPSDRFSAERTGGSVSTLTIQRTQQEDSAVYLCASSLSGTVDTQYFGPGTRLTVL.

Regarding this clone: The same CDR3 arises from other DNA sequences in this sample as well. The J gene is TRBJ2-7, the V gene TRBV27; 12 nucleotides line up with TRBD2. Per germline, CDR1 MNHEY and CDR2 SMNVEV (reference sequence). There are 16 residues in the CDR3. V was clipped by 5 bases and J by 0 bases; unmatched bases: 5. The CDR3 here is CASSPLAGGLSYEQYF. As DNA, the CDR3 is TGTGCCAGCAGTCCCCTAGCGGGAGGGCTCTCCTACGAGCAGTACTTC.

Notes on this clone: Other DNA sequences in the same sample also yield this CDR3. This chain joins TRBV30 and TRBJ1-1; D is unclear. Looked up from germline, CDR1 is GTSNPN and CDR2 is SVGIG (reference sequence). This CDR3 has 12 residues. V lost 0 bases, J lost 3 bases, and 5 bases lay in between. CDR3 DNA sequence: TGTGCCTGGAGTGTCCGGGACACTGAAGCTTTCTTT. This gives the protein CAWSVRDTEAFF.

The CDR3 DNA sequence: TGCGCCAGCAGCTTTCATTTCGACAGGGAGGCCGCAGAGACCCAGTACTTC. Translating it yields CASSFHFDREAAETQYF. The chain has TRBV5-1 and TRBJ2-5, with D possibly TRBD1 on 7 matching bases. The V gene lost 2 bases and the J gene lost 4 bases, with 21 bases spanning the gap. The CDR3 consists of 17 residues. Germline V gene lookup returns CDR1 SGHRS and CDR2 YFSETQ.

The chain links TRBV29-1 to TRBJ2-1; D tentatively fits TRBD1 or TRBD2 (6 bases each). V lost 7 bases to trimming and J lost 7 bases, with 20 bases between them. Germline values: CDR1 SQVTM, CDR2 ANQGSEA. This CDR3 has 14 amino acids. The CDR3 is CSAGGGKVENEQFF. CDR3 DNA sequence: TGCAGCGCCGGGGGCGGGAAGGTCGAGAATGAGCAGTTCTTC.

J is TRBJ2-3 and V is TRBV10-3, with 11 bases fitting TRBD1. J was trimmed by 5 bases and V by 10 bases; bases with no gene match: 2. This CDR3 region has 12 residues. The germline CDR1 and CDR2 sequences are ENHRY and SYGVKD. CDR3: CARTGGQDTQYF. The CDR3 nucleotides read TGTGCCAGGACAGGGGGCCAAGATACGCAGTATTTT.

The chain has TRBV6-1 and TRBJ2-2; 10 nucleotides line up with TRBD1. Germline loops: CDR1 MNHNS, CDR2 SASEGT. The CDR3 sequence is 16 residues long. After removal of 3 bases from V and 6 bases from J, the junction contained 7 bases not matched to a gene. The CDR3 loop reads CASSDPGQGWAGELFF. The CDR3 bases are TGTGCCAGCAGTGACCCGGGACAGGGGTGGGCCGGGGAGCTGTTTTTT.

The chain links TRBV2 to TRBJ1-2, with D unresolved. V was pared by 1 base and J by 6 bases, with 9 bases between. From germline, CDR1 is SNHLY and CDR2 FYNNEI. This CDR3 is 13 amino acids long. The chain's CDR3 is CASSEGTDHGYTF. DNA of the CDR3: TGTGCCAGCAGTGAAGGGACGGACCATGGCTACACCTTC.